This section outlines one T cell receptor (beta chain) sequence together with its context. This entry comes from a study of blood T cell repertoires in COVID-19. Looking at the study overall: The United States, Italy and Spain were the sources of the acute and convalescent COVID-19 samples.

Trimming removed 3 bases from V and 7 bases from J, with 12 bases in between. The CDR3 is made up of 14 amino acids. Germline values: CDR1 KGHSH, CDR2 LQKENI. Original methodology: Reference gene primer amplification in the assay estimated nucleated cell counts. Sequenced by immunoSEQ multiplex PCR; TCRdb stores in-frame clones only, minus some. The V and J calls and clone size come from that table; D and trimming were worked out from the DNA. This table has 150,000 to 200,000 clones, 85% to 90% appearing once. The chain is built from TRBV18 and TRBJ1-4; D remains ambiguous. The source material was peripheral blood. The TCR sequence derives from a human donor in a cohort sampled during active COVID-19. CDR3 bases: TGTGCCAGCTCACCGGGAACAGAGGGTGAAAAACTGTTTTTT. Residues: CASSPGTEGEKLFF.